The 14 T cell receptor beta chains reported below all come from one sample, sequenced in a study of T cell responses to AZD1222 COVID-19 vaccine. Produced via immunoSEQ multiplex PCR; TCRdb's table is partial and in-frame only. The data hold some 100,000 clones, with about 86% observed a single time. The sequenced sample was peripheral blood, obtained 28 days after the second AZD1222 dose. These receptors were obtained from an adult who received the AZD1222 COVID-19 vaccine.

This sequence joins TRBV5-1 and TRBJ2-2; the match to TRBD2 covers 9 bases. The CDR3 is 16 residues long. The germline CDR1 and CDR2 sequences are SGHRS and YFSETQ. Trimming cost V 2 bases and J 2 bases; bases outside gene matches: 4. The DNA for the CDR3 is TGCGCCAGCAGCTTTACCGGGACTAGCAACACCGGGGAGCTGTTTTTT. It codes for CASSFTGTSNTGELFF.

This clone was picked up a small number of times. This chain connects TRBV19 to TRBJ1-6, with D perhaps matching TRBD1 (5 bases). V was trimmed by 3 bases and J by 3 bases, leaving 12 bases between them. Germline CDR1 LNHDA, CDR2 SQIVND (reference sequence). The CDR3 loop spans 16 amino acids. CDR3 loop: CASSMGQAFYNSPLHF. The CDR3 region has the DNA TGTGCCAGTAGTATGGGGCAGGCCTTCTATAATTCACCCCTCCACTTT.

Here the CDR3 DNA reads TGTGCCAGCTCACCCAGACAGATCCAAGAGACCCAGTACTTC. Residues: CASSPRQIQETQYF. V is TRBV18 and J is TRBJ2-5, with a tentative D call TRBD1 (5 bases). The V gene's germline CDR1 is KGHSH and CDR2 LQKENI. The CDR3 length is 14 residues. Trimming shortened V by 3 bases and J by 1 base, and 9 bases separated the two germline ends. Full variable domain (remainder filled in from reference TRBV18 and TRBJ2-5): NAGVMQNPRHLVRRRGQEARLRCSPMKGHSHVYWYRQLPEEGLKFMVYLQKENIIDESGMPKERFSAEFPKEGPSILRIQQVVRGDSAAYFCASSPRQIQETQYFGPGTRLLVL.

There are a few counts of this clone. This chain joins TRBV19 and TRBJ2-5; 9 positions match TRBD2. V dropped 3 bases and J dropped 4; count of bases not matched to a gene: 6. The CDR3 extends over 15 amino acids. Germline CDR1 LNHDA, CDR2 SQIVND (reference sequence). The CDR3 DNA sequence: TGTGCCAGTAGTATCCTGACTAGCGGTGGAGAGACCCAGTACTTC. Amino acids: CASSILTSGGETQYF.

This rearrangement joins TRBV28 to TRBJ2-3; perhaps TRBD2 as D (5 bases). The V end was cut by 8 bases, the J end by 2 bases, with 8 bases between. The length of the CDR3 is 12 residues. The germline V gene has CDR1 MDHEN and CDR2 SYDVKM. In nucleotides, the CDR3 is TGTGCCAGCGGACTTATCACAGATACGCAGTATTTT. Its translation: CASGLITDTQYF.

The J gene is TRBJ1-1, the V gene TRBV6-5, with D hard to call. Germline-derived CDR1 and CDR2 are MNHEY and SVGAGI. Trimming removed 8 bases from V and 2 bases from J, with 12 bases in between. The CDR3 consists of 13 residues. CDR3 protein: CASGETLNTEAFF. The CDR3 DNA follows: TGTGCCAGCGGGGAGACACTTAACACTGAAGCTTTCTTT.

This chain uses TRBV19 with TRBJ1-5; perhaps TRBD1 as D (5 bases). The CDR3 is 15 residues long. The germline gives CDR1 LNHDA, CDR2 SQIVND (reference sequence). V was trimmed by 3 bases and J by 4 bases, leaving 13 bases between them. The CDR3 region has the DNA TGTGCCAGTAGTATTACCGGGACGAGGAATCAGCCCCAGCATTTT. Its protein is CASSITGTRNQPQHF. The entire variable domain, with the rest obtained from reference TRBV19 and TRBJ1-5, is as follows: DGGITQSPKYLFRKEGQNVTLSCEQNLNHDAMYWYRQDPGQGLRLIYYSQIVNDFQKGDIAEGYSVSREKKESFPLTVTSAQKNPTAFYLCASSITGTRNQPQHFGDGTRLSIL.

The chain has TRBV6-5 and TRBJ2-5, with D possibly TRBD1 on 7 matching bases. Germline loops: CDR1 MNHEY, CDR2 SVGAGI. Trimming pared 6 bases from V and 5 bases from J, leaving 19 bases between. CDR3 length: 15 residues. The CDR3 bases are TGTGCCAGCAGCCCGTTAGTCGCAGGGGGGGAGACCCAGTACTTC. This encodes CASSPLVAGGETQYF.

With respect to this clone: Sequence at one end of the junction differs from germline and may be a read error. The rearrangement joins TRBV19 to TRBJ1-2; D gene unclear. CDR1 and CDR2 (germline): LNHDA, SQIVND (reference sequence). This CDR3 spans 13 amino acids. The CDR3 DNA reads as TGTGCCAGTAGCATAGGGAATAACTATGGCTACACCTTC. Translation gives CASSIGNNYGYTF. Using reference TRBV19 and TRBJ1-2 for the parts outside the CDR3, the full variable domain is DGGITQSPKYLFRKEGQNVTLSCEQNLNHDAMYWYRQDPGQGLRLIYYSQIVNDFQKGDIAEGYSVSREKKESFPLTVTSAQKNPTAFYLCASSIGNNYGYTFGSGTRLTVV.

This clone occurred once. The chain links TRBV19 to TRBJ1-3, with D unresolved. V was cut by 5 bases and J by 0 bases, with 11 bases left in between. The CDR3 is 15 residues long. Looked up from germline, CDR1 is LNHDA and CDR2 is SQIVND (reference sequence). CDR3 DNA: TGTGCCAGTAGTCGGGGTTCCTCCTCTGGAAACACCATATATTTT. It specifies CASSRGSSSGNTIYF.

This rearrangement joins TRBV10-2 to TRBJ2-1; maybe TRBD1 (6 bases). V was trimmed by 4 bases and J by 1 base, leaving 8 bases between them. This CDR3 has 14 amino acids. In germline, CDR1 is WSHSY, CDR2 SAAADI. CDR3 DNA sequence: TGCGCCAGCAGTGGGACAGTTTCCTACAATGAGCAGTTCTTC. Translation: CASSGTVSYNEQFF.

The V call is TRBV6-6, the J call TRBJ2-3, with TRBD2 identical over 9 bases. Trimming cost V 0 bases and J 3 bases; bases outside gene matches: 4. The CDR3 contains 16 residues. Germline CDR1 MNHNY, CDR2 SVGAGI (reference sequence). The CDR3 sequence is CASSYSAGGRTDTQYF. In DNA, the CDR3 is TGTGCCAGCAGTTACTCGGCGGGGGGGAGGACAGATACGCAGTATTTT.

The J gene is TRBJ1-2, the V gene TRBV6-1, with 8 positions matching TRBD1. The CDR3 consists of 17 residues. V shed 4 bases and J 3 bases; nucleotides not matched to a gene: 13. CDR1 is MNHNS and CDR2 is SASEGT in the germline V gene. The CDR3 region is CASSAPRTGSGHYGYTF. In DNA form, the CDR3 reads TGTGCCAGCAGTGCGCCCAGGACAGGGAGTGGGCACTATGGCTACACCTTC.

The V call is TRBV3-1 (or the pseudogene TRBV3-2), the J call TRBJ1-2; D perhaps matches TRBD1 (6 bases). With 2 bases removed from V and 3 bases from J, the gap between germline ends came to 13 bases. Germline V gene lookup returns CDR1 LGHDT and CDR2 YNNKEL (reference sequence). The CDR3 runs 15 residues. For the CDR3, the DNA is TGTGCCAGCAGCCAATCGGGGGCAATCTACTATGGCTACACCTTC. This codes for CASSQSGAIYYGYTF.